This record concerns one T cell receptor (beta chain) sequence. Its cognate antigen has yet to be identified. The input lacks base qualities; no much larger clone sits a single base away. From the cysteine through the phenylalanine, the CDR3 covers 16 amino acids. Left in the record is the CDR3 DNA by itself, 48 bases read in frame from the first base. Reading the germline V gene gives CDR1 MDHEN and CDR2 SYDVKM. V is trimmed back by 4 bases and J by 0 bases, and the junction contains 5 bases that no gene match accounts for. The protocol used for the library was the immunoSEQ multiplex PCR assay. For the multiplex PCR, a mixture combining 60 forward primers for TCR Vbeta segments and 13 reverse primers for TCR Jbeta segments was used. The CDR3 region of rearranged TCR beta genes was amplified from genomic DNA by a multiplex PCR assay. The Illumina HiSeq System was used to sequence the amplified TCR beta libraries as 87-base-pair reads. In the original analysis: In a later analysis, 70 million to 95 million unique TCR beta chains were counted across the roughly 610 repertoires, and roughly 10 million of these chains were shared by at least two donors. Raw reads were error-corrected and collapsed into unique sequences with a nearest-neighbor algorithm that merged closely related sequences to remove PCR and sequencing errors. To assign V, D and J gene segments, CDR3 sequences were aligned to IMGT reference sequences. Each retained sequence needed at least a six-nucleotide match to both a V gene segment and a J gene segment. A rearrangement counted as productive if the CDR3 had no stop codons and remained in frame with V and J, and every other rearrangement counted as non-productive. Following IMGT convention, CDR3 was defined as the stretch from the second conserved V-encoded cysteine up to the conserved J-encoded phenylalanine. The earlier analysis of around 640 of the donors excluded sequences that lacked an unambiguous match to a single V gene segment. An earlier analysis of about 600 of the donors called V segments functional above 56.7% productive rearrangements and segregating when the between-donor standard deviation exceeded 5%. A statistical classification framework was built for diagnosing cytomegalovirus status from the catalog of TCR beta chain sequences. In a later analysis, TCR nucleotide sequences were compared against IMGT/GENE-DB human TR gene sequences so that V and J genes could be assigned. Using the TCRdist pipeline, a later analysis assigned CDR3 sequences along with most-parsimonious VDJ recombination scenarios. In a later analysis, each TCR beta chain was defined by its CDR3 amino acid sequence together with its V-gene family, and reads without a unique V-gene family were excluded. In a later analysis, 500 to 650 highly shared, low-generation-probability nucleotide sequences were removed to address suspected cross-contamination and a sequencing artifact. For each public chain, a later analysis derived a clonal expansion index from normalized ranks of inferred template counts within each repertoire. In a later analysis, generation probabilities were computed using a VDJ recombination model fitted to out-of-frame rearrangements, and the results were checked against IGoR. A later analysis scored TCR-TCR, TCR-HLA and TCR-CMV co-occurrence with hypergeometric tests, applying a repertoire-size bias correction to TCR pairs. False discovery rates were estimated in a later analysis by permuting HLA or CMV assignments 20 times. In a later analysis, co-occurring TCRs were grouped using DBSCAN, with TCRdist sequence similarity added in when clustering inside HLA-allele-positive subsets. Repertoires with fewer than 30,000 or more than 120,000 public chains, plus five repertoires with anomalous nucleotide sharing, were excluded from co-occurrence clustering. Sourced from immuneACCESS, this table was stored by TCRdb with only in-frame sequences that have V and J called. A share of the clones is absent; for the studies checked, an unresolved V gene accounts for under half, and the remainder has no known explanation. The V and J calls and clone size are taken from that table; D and trimming were inferred from the DNA. The sample table holds roughly 100,000 clones, of which 76% were seen once. The ten top clones hold over 8% of the sample.

The entry originates in a study of cytomegalovirus exposure and HLA in healthy donors (dated 2017 in TCRdb). For the wider study: An earlier analysis of approximately 640 of the donors reported more than 250 Gb of sequence data and roughly 100 million unique TCR beta sequences from about 179 million T cells. Around 300 gigabases of sequencing data and approximately 80 million unique TCR sequences were included in an early release covering 500 to 750 HLA-typed donors. The study used immunosequencing to profile the T cell repertoires of 600 to 850 subjects and linked those repertoires to cytomegalovirus serostatus. The study was designed to test whether signatures of past pathogen exposure could be identified by cataloging public T cell receptors. Among roughly 400 genotyped donors of the cohort, an average of 235,054 unique TCR beta nucleotide sequences were sequenced per donor, 15% to 20% of them non-productive. In a later analysis, previously published TCR beta repertoires from more than 500 donors were re-analyzed and high-resolution HLA genotyping was added so that TCR occurrence patterns could be studied. Every discovery cohort repertoire had been produced on one sequencing platform. An earlier analysis of around 580 of the donors used high-throughput TCR beta sequencing to judge whether each TCR beta V gene segment behaved as functional or pseudogenic. Typing coverage differed by locus: A, B, C, DRB1 and DQB1 were typed in roughly 620-640 donors, DQA1 in approximately 520, DPA1 in over 600, and DPB1 in approximately 450. Genome-wide SNP genotypes for about 65% of the roughly 670 donors were used in a later genetic analysis, which treated that subset as a discovery cohort. A separate validation cohort of 100 to 150 different subjects was used in addition to the 666-subject first cohort. HLA typing covered class I and class II loci at four-digit resolution. Rather than drawing on any new phenotypic data, the later analysis identified candidate immune exposures from TCR beta sequences and the way those sequences occurred across donors. The genetic ancestry cluster associated with self-reported Caucasian donors included 81% of the roughly 400 genotyped donors. Because of strong linkage in the cohort, roughly five DR-DQ haplotypes were treated as single units for association and clustering. To predict cytomegalovirus infection status, the study combined high-throughput TCR immunosequencing, statistical association of individual TCRs with disease status, and machine learning. Donor age, sex, ethnicity and CMV serostatus were compiled together with the repertoire data.

The cohort consisted of fewer than 700 healthy bone marrow donors. All cohort members were sampled while nominally healthy, although unrecorded immune exposures were likely present. The donor tested CMV seropositive and was one of the 289 seropositive cohort members. A peripheral blood sample was provided by each donor, and peripheral blood mononuclear cells were used for TCR beta sequencing. The Qiagen DNeasy Blood Extraction Kit was used to extract genomic DNA from the blood cell samples. Study-wide conclusions, independent of this receptor: Because some donors lacked HLA typing at each locus, the association tests relied only on the typed subset. According to the authors, the approach could potentially be generalized to other disease states and immunological phenotypes. Only TCR beta chains were sequenced in this cohort, and the absence of alpha or paired-chain data limited detectable features. When HLA alleles, especially DR and DQ, strongly co-occurred, attributing TCR associations to individual alleles was difficult. A cluster of highly shared sequence variants was judged likely to represent a technical artifact of the sequencing pipeline. According to a later analysis, TCR association rates differed among HLA loci, with DRB1 alleles showing the most associated TCRs and HLA-C alleles showing the fewest. In vitro tests confirmed that a few of the cytomegalovirus-associated TCR beta chains recognize cytomegalovirus antigens. In both the original and validation cohorts, the classifier was reported to diagnose cytomegalovirus status with high specificity and sensitivity. The earlier analysis of fewer than 750 of the donors excluded roughly 17 rarely observed V segments, including chromosome 9 orphons, because counts were too low. In an earlier analysis of about 550 of the donors, most TCR beta V segments were observed in productive rearrangements about 87% or about 30% of the time, broadly matching IMGT annotations. A later analysis associated 16,951 TCR beta sequences with specific HLA alleles at a false discovery rate of 0.05. Sequencing depth was assumed to be roughly uniform across donors in the presence/absence analyses, though that assumption may not hold. Correlated functional status among segregating V segments might reflect linkage disequilibrium, but an unknown experimental factor could not be ruled out. The 87-base-pair reads could not distinguish some IMGT-functional V segments, including TRBV6-2 and TRBV6-3, so those segments were excluded. Most TCR sequences were seen in very few donors, while some public TCRs were found in many individuals. In a later analysis, HLA-associated TCR beta chains were found to be more clonally expanded and to have lower generation probabilities than equally common non-associated chains. According to a later genetic analysis, donors in an Asian-associated ancestry cluster had fewer N-insertions in productive TCRs than the approximately 700-donor mean. Several of the top co-occurrence clusters appeared to be linked to parvovirus B19, influenza, CMV and Epstein-Barr virus, according to a later analysis. A further reported finding was that TCR beta sequences accurately predicted the HLA-A and HLA-B alleles for most subjects in the first cohort. In a later genetic analysis, a missense DCLRE1C variant was associated with V-gene and J-gene trimming of TCR beta chains, and the association was replicated in an independent cohort. The only immune exposure information available for the cohort was CMV serostatus. Most CMV-associated TCR beta chains appeared to be HLA-restricted in a later analysis, and the HLA associations seemed to be driven largely by CMV exposure. In the study, approximately 160 TCR beta chains were listed as associated with cytomegalovirus.

The sequence derives from a man aged 40-49 years in good health and CMV-seropositive. The chain was built from TRBV28 and TRBJ1-4, with 7 central nucleotides matching TRBD1. Material: PBMCs. CDR3 sequence: CASSYTGAPTNEKLFF. The DNA sequence is given as TGTGCCAGCAGTTATACAGGGGCCCCAACTAATGAAAAACTGTTTTTT.